What follows is one TCR beta chain and its context. This clonotype was detected many times. Its antigen has not been determined. No per-base quality is available; no much larger clone lies one base away. The sample is drawn from a study of read filtering for tumor transcriptome and immune sequencing (dated by TCRdb to about 2020). About the study as a whole: The cohort consisted of roughly 18 male and about 15 female patients, with a mean age of roughly 66 years and an age range of roughly 45 to 85. By revised international staging, roughly 8 patients were R-ISS I, over 15 were R-ISS II and about 7 were R-ISS III. After DNase treatment, whole-transcriptome libraries were prepared using the TruSeq RNA Access Library Prep Kit. TCR-region mapped reads per sample ranged from about 3.5 to 11 million with IR-seq versus only about 85 to 1273 with RNA-seq. Using the same bone marrow samples, the study compared TCR repertoires obtained by targeted immune repertoire sequencing with those obtained by bulk whole-transcriptome sequencing. As a main aim, a read-filtering strategy for immune repertoire data was addressed, with the specific question being whether clonotypes supported by a single read should be removed.

TCR libraries were constructed from 300 to 400 ng RNA using the Immunoverse kit, and molecular barcoded adaptors covering alpha/delta and beta/gamma chains were employed. TCR library preparation used the same RNA that was used for transcriptome sequencing. Sequencing of TCR libraries was carried out on an Illumina HiSeq 4000 with 2 x 150 cycles. As for the original processing: Using MiXCR, which included quality filtering and error correction, TCR reads were aligned to human V, D, J and C references and then assembled into CDR3 clonotypes. Clonotype counts and gene usage diversity were analyzed with the tcR package in R. For inspection of raw mapping reads, RNA-seq reads were mapped by STAR aligner version 2.5.3a onto GRCh37 of the human genome. IR-seq fastq files were randomly downsampled with Seqtk 1.3 to test the effect of sequencing depth on detected clonotypes. TCRdb handled the public reads itself, with Q25 trimming in fastp and clone calling in MiXCR, and kept productive beta chains. Each CDR3 protein gets just one entry, which takes the most common genes and DNA from the rows behind it. TCRdb's processing, not the authors' own work, is the source of the V and J calls. The table for this sample lists 30,000 to 40,000 distinct CDR3 sequences; 12% of them were counted only once. The top ten hold approximately 30% of the sample.

Every patient had bone marrow sampled at the time of active disease. Isolation of bone marrow mononuclear cells was performed by Ficoll-Hypaque density gradient centrifugation. To remove myeloma plasma cells, the cells were labeled with CD138 magnetic microbeads on a MACS separator, and CD138-negative cells were then collected by negative selection. The purity of the isolated cells was checked by flow cytometry with CD138 antibodies on an Attune NxT. Total RNA was extracted with TRIzol reagent and quantified with a NanoDrop spectrophotometer. For each patient, the CD138-negative bone marrow sample underwent paired RNA-seq and IR-seq. Overall study outcomes, separate from this receptor: The sorted CD138-negative fraction was not purified T cells but a mixed bone marrow immune population. When single-read clonotypes were removed, the proportions of shared clonotypes in IR-seq and RNA-seq correlated more strongly. Compared with RNA-seq, IR-seq captured clonotypes at much greater depth and more reliably, and a smaller IR-seq throughput was enough to identify most of the shared clonotypes. In IR-seq, single-read clonotypes were 80% to 90% of clonotypes but about 3.5% of total reads; in RNA-seq they were about 70% of clonotypes and less than 45% of reads.

Deletion took 3 bases off V and 8 bases off J, with a span of 18 bases between the germline ends. The germline V gene (reference sequence) gives CDR1 as SGHKS and CDR2 as YYEKEE. Spanning cysteine to phenylalanine, the CDR3 consists of 15 amino acids. The read is trimmed to its CDR3 DNA, 45 bases read in frame from base 1. The rearrangement joined TRBV5-5 to TRBJ2-1, with a tentative D call of TRBD1 or TRBD2, each matching 5 bases. The source of this sequence is a donor at least 40 years old with multiple myeloma. Sequencing input: a population of CD138-negative cells sorted from bone marrow. Interpreted using the paper, the cell subset or site label stands for: bone marrow mononuclear cells depleted of CD138+ plasma/myeloma cells by negative magnetic selection. The CDR3 protein is CASSSPRTLGDEQFF. In nucleotide form, the sequence is TGTGCCAGCAGCTCCCCTAGGACATTGGGGGATGAGCAGTTCTTC.